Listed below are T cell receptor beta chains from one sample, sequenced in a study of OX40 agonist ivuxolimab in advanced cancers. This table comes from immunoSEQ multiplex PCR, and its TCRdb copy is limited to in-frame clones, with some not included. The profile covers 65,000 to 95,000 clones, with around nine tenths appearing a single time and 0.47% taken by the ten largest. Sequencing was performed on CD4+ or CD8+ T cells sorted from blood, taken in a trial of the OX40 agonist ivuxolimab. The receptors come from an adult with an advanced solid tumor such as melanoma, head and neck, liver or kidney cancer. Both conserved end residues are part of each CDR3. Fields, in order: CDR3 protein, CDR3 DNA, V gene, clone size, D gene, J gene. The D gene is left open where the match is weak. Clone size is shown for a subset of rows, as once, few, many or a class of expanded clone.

CDR3 protein: CASRRWTADKAFF
CDR3 DNA: TGTGCCAGCAGAAGATGGACCGCCGATAAAGCTTTCTTT
V gene: TRBV19
clone size: NA
D gene: NA
J gene: TRBJ1-1

CDR3 protein: CASSAFTGQGGNQPQHF
CDR3 DNA: TGTGCCAGCAGCGCGTTCACCGGACAGGGAGGCAATCAGCCCCAGCATTTT
V gene: TRBV5-4
clone size: once
D gene: TRBD1
J gene: TRBJ1-5

CDR3 protein: CASSLKGGNAAYNEQFF
CDR3 DNA: TGTGCCAGCAGCTTGAAGGGGGGGAATGCGGCCTACAATGAGCAGTTCTTC
V gene: TRBV7-9
clone size: NA
D gene: NA
J gene: TRBJ2-1

CDR3 protein: CATQNEGSEKLFF
CDR3 DNA: TGTGCCACCCAAAATGAGGGGTCTGAAAAACTGTTTTTT
V gene: TRBV5-6
clone size: NA
D gene: NA
J gene: TRBJ1-4

CDR3 protein: CASTVPPTNEKLFF
CDR3 DNA: TGTGCCAGCACAGTTCCTCCCACTAATGAAAAACTGTTTTTT
V gene: TRBV2
clone size: NA
D gene: NA
J gene: TRBJ1-4

CDR3 protein: CASSEGTGNYGYTF
CDR3 DNA: TGCGCCAGCAGCGAAGGGACAGGGAACTATGGCTACACCTTC
V gene: TRBV5-1
clone size: once
D gene: TRBD1
J gene: TRBJ1-2

CDR3 protein: CATERWQGVDEQFF
CDR3 DNA: TGTGCCACCGAGAGGTGGCAGGGCGTAGATGAGCAGTTCTTC
V gene: TRBV5-8
clone size: NA
D gene: NA
J gene: TRBJ2-1

CDR3 protein: CASSLDFGVTQPQHF
CDR3 DNA: TGTGCCAGCAGCTTAGATTTTGGGGTCACTCAGCCCCAGCATTTT
V gene: TRBV7-2
clone size: NA
D gene: NA
J gene: TRBJ1-5

CDR3 protein: CASSAVLGAQYF
CDR3 DNA: TGTGCCAGCAGCGCCGTTCTTGGTGCCCAGTACTTC
V gene: TRBV7-2
clone size: few
D gene: NA
J gene: TRBJ2-5

CDR3 protein: CASKGQKNQPQHF
CDR3 DNA: TGTGCCAGTAAGGGACAGAAAAATCAGCCCCAGCATTTT
V gene: TRBV19
clone size: NA
D gene: TRBD1
J gene: TRBJ1-5

CDR3 protein: CASSRNRRQVFDQPQHF
CDR3 DNA: TGTGCCAGTAGTCGGAATCGGCGGCAGGTTTTCGATCAGCCCCAGCATTTT
V gene: TRBV19
clone size: NA
D gene: NA
J gene: TRBJ1-5

CDR3 protein: CASSESPYMRETQYF
CDR3 DNA: TGTGCCAGCAGTGAATCTCCTTATATGCGAGAGACCCAGTACTTC
V gene: TRBV6-1
clone size: NA
D gene: NA
J gene: TRBJ2-5

CDR3 protein: CASSPARTNEKLFF
CDR3 DNA: TGTGCCAGCTCACCGGCGAGAACTAATGAAAAACTGTTTTTT
V gene: TRBV18
clone size: NA
D gene: NA
J gene: TRBJ1-4

CDR3 protein: CASSLDWSQPQHF
CDR3 DNA: TGTGCCAGCAGCCTGGACTGGAGTCAGCCCCAGCATTTT
V gene: TRBV7-2
clone size: NA
D gene: NA
J gene: TRBJ1-5

CDR3 protein: CASRAGQAGNTIYF
CDR3 DNA: TGTGCCAGCAGGGCGGGACAGGCTGGAAACACCATATATTTT
V gene: TRBV2
clone size: NA
D gene: TRBD1
J gene: TRBJ1-3

CDR3 protein: CASSTEEGMGTYEQYF
CDR3 DNA: TGTGCCAGCAGTACTGAGGAGGGGATGGGGACCTACGAGCAGTACTTC
V gene: TRBV5-5
clone size: NA
D gene: NA
J gene: TRBJ2-7